This is a list of T cell receptor beta chains from one sample in a study of cytomegalovirus exposure and HLA in healthy donors. Produced via immunoSEQ multiplex PCR; TCRdb's table is partial and in-frame only. The sample consists of 60,000 or so clones, about 89% of them appearing once. Sequencing used PBMCs. Receptors were obtained from a man younger than 45 in good health and CMV-seropositive. CDR3s include the opening cysteine and the closing phenylalanine or tryptophan. D genes are given only for firm matches. Clone size appears in some rows only: once, few, many, or a class for an expanded clone.

size,D,J,V,CDR3,DNA
-,-,TRBJ2-1,TRBV4-1,CASSHPYNEQFF,TGCGCCAGCAGCCACCCGTACAATGAGCAGTTCTTC
-,-,TRBJ1-1,TRBV2,CASSEGPEAFF,TGTGCCAGCAGTGAAGGGCCTGAAGCTTTCTTT
once,TRBD1,TRBJ1-1,TRBV7-9,CASSSERGQGADTEAFF,TGTGCCAGCAGCTCGGAGAGAGGACAGGGGGCGGACACTGAAGCTTTCTTT
few,-,TRBJ1-2,TRBV29-1,CSASLGSGGYTF,TGCAGTGCCTCTTTAGGGAGCGGGGGCTACACCTTC
-,TRBD1,TRBJ1-2,TRBV5-6,CASSLGTGSGYTF,TGTGCCAGCAGCCTCGGGACAGGGTCAGGCTACACCTTC
-,TRBD2,TRBJ2-1,TRBV29-1,CSVGGTSGPYNEQFF,TGCAGCGTTGGAGGGACTAGCGGTCCCTACAATGAGCAGTTCTTC
-,-,TRBJ1-5,TRBV15,CATSRGTVSNQPQHF,TGTGCCACCAGCAGAGGAACAGTGTCCAATCAGCCCCAGCATTTT
few,-,TRBJ1-1,TRBV19,CASSGRGRAAEAFF,TGTGCCAGTAGTGGGAGGGGCAGGGCCGCTGAAGCTTTCTTT
-,-,TRBJ2-3,TRBV27,CASSLDGGPEAPTDTQYF,TGTGCCAGCAGTTTGGACGGGGGACCCGAAGCCCCCACAGATACGCAGTATTTT
-,-,TRBJ2-3,TRBV25-1,CASSLEQGRVMTQYF,TGTGCCAGCAGCCTTGAACAGGGTAGGGTTATGACGCAGTATTTT